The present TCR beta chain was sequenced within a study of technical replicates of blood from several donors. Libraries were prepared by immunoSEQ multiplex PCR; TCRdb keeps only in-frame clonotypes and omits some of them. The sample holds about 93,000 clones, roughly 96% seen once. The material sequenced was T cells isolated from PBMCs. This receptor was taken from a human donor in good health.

CDR3: CAISGDQVYYTF. The CDR3 coding sequence is TGTGCCATATCGGGAGACCAGGTATACTACACCTTC. The V call is TRBV10-3, the J call TRBJ1-2; D is unresolved. This CDR3 region has 12 residues. Germline V gene sequence: CDR1 ENHRY, CDR2 SYGVKD. Trimming pared 9 bases from V and 10 bases from J, leaving 18 bases between.